This T cell receptor (beta chain) was obtained from a study of metastatic and nonmetastatic thyroid tumors. Whole-study findings and limits: In both blood and tumor samples, TCR beta diversity was reported significantly higher for malignant than benign nodules.

Until they underwent thyroid surgery, no patient had received any treatment. TCRdb reassembled clones from the PCR reads with MiXCR. The sample gives 20,000 or so clones, about 14% of which show up once; roughly 15% is in the top ten. As regards this clone: No antigen is known for it. A read error may account for a junction end that differs from germline.

The CDR3 loop spans 16 amino acids. Germline V gives CDR1 KGHSH, CDR2 LQKENI. This clonotype was sampled from a female donor with papillary thyroid cancer or a benign thyroid nodule (not recorded which). Some clones in this sample may be carry-over from other donors' samples. This sequence joins TRBV18 and TRBJ1-1, with 8 bases aligning to TRBD1. The sequenced material came from tumor tissue. Here the CDR3 reads CVSSRDRYLINTEAFF. The CDR3 nucleotides read TGTGTCAGCTCACGGGACAGGTACTTGATTAACACTGAAGCTTTCTTT.